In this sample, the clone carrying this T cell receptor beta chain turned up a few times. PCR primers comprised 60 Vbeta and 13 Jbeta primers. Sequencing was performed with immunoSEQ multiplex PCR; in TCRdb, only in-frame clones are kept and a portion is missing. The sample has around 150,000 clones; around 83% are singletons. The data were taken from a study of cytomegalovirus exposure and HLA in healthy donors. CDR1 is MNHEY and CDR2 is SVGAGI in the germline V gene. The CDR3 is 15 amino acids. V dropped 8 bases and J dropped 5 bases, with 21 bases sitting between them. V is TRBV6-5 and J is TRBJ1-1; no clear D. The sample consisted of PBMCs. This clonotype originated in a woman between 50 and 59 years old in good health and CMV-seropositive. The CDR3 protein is CASDQVTLRGTEAFF. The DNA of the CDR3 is TGTGCCAGCGATCAGGTGACTCTTCGAGGGACTGAAGCTTTCTTT.